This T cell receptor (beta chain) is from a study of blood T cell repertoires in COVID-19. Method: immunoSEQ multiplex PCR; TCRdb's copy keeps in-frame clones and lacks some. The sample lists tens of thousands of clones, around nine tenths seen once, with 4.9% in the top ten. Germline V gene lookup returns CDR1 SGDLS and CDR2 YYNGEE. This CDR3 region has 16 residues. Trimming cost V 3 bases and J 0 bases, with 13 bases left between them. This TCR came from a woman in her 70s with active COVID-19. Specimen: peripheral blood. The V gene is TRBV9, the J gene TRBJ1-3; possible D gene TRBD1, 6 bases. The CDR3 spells CASSADSRLSGNTIYF. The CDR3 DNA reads TGTGCCAGCAGCGCGGACAGCCGCCTCTCTGGAAACACCATATATTTT.